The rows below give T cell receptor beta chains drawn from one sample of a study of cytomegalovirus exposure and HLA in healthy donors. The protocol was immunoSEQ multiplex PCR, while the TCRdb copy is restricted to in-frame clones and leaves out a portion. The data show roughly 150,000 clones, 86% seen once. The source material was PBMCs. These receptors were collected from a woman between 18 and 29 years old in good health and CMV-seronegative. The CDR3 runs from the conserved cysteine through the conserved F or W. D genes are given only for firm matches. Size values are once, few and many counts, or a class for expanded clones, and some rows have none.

CDR3 protein: CASSPLRGKPGAPYEQYF; CDR3 DNA: TGTGCCAGCTCACCCCTGAGGGGGAAGCCCGGGGCTCCCTACGAGCAGTACTTC; J gene: TRBJ2-7; clone size: once; V gene: TRBV18; D gene: -
CDR3 protein: CASSEAYGNTEAFF; CDR3 DNA: TGTGCCAGCAGTGAAGCCTACGGGAACACTGAAGCTTTCTTT; J gene: TRBJ1-1; clone size: -; V gene: TRBV2; D gene: -
CDR3 protein: CSVGQGGETQYF; CDR3 DNA: TGCAGCGTTGGACAGGGCGGGGAGACCCAGTACTTC; J gene: TRBJ2-5; clone size: -; V gene: TRBV29-1; D gene: TRBD1
CDR3 protein: CSVRTSGAGDTQYF; CDR3 DNA: TGCAGCGTACGGACTAGCGGGGCGGGGGATACGCAGTATTTT; J gene: TRBJ2-3; clone size: once; V gene: TRBV29-1; D gene: TRBD2
CDR3 protein: CSVELAGGNYNEQFF; CDR3 DNA: TGCAGCGTGGAACTAGCGGGAGGGAACTACAATGAGCAGTTCTTC; J gene: TRBJ2-1; clone size: -; V gene: TRBV29-1; D gene: TRBD2
CDR3 protein: CASRRPGQNTEAFF; CDR3 DNA: TGTGCCAGCAGGAGACCGGGACAGAACACTGAAGCTTTCTTT; J gene: TRBJ1-1; clone size: once; V gene: TRBV6-5; D gene: -
CDR3 protein: CASSQVRGHSRGYSNQPQHF; CDR3 DNA: TGTGCCAGCAGCCAAGTAAGGGGCCACTCAAGGGGTTATAGCAATCAGCCCCAGCATTTT; J gene: TRBJ1-5; clone size: -; V gene: TRBV4-2; D gene: -
CDR3 protein: CAISEPSSYNEQFF; CDR3 DNA: TGTGCCATCAGTGAACCGAGCTCCTACAATGAGCAGTTCTTC; J gene: TRBJ2-1; clone size: -; V gene: TRBV10-3; D gene: -
CDR3 protein: CASSKRIVGTSGRVSREQYF; CDR3 DNA: TGTGCCAGCAGCAAAAGGATAGTTGGTACTAGCGGGAGGGTCTCCCGGGAGCAGTACTTC; J gene: TRBJ2-7; clone size: -; V gene: TRBV21-1; D gene: -
CDR3 protein: CASSLGQEGYEQYF; CDR3 DNA: TGTGCCAGCTCACTAGGGCAGGAGGGCTACGAGCAGTACTTC; J gene: TRBJ2-7; clone size: -; V gene: TRBV18; D gene: -
CDR3 protein: CASSIGQTFAAQHF; CDR3 DNA: TGTGCCAGTAGTATAGGGCAGACCTTTGCGGCCCAGCATTTT; J gene: TRBJ1-5; clone size: -; V gene: TRBV19; D gene: -
CDR3 protein: CASSSQGSKGYTF; CDR3 DNA: TGTGCCAGCAGCTCCCAGGGGAGTAAAGGCTACACCTTC; J gene: TRBJ1-2; clone size: -; V gene: TRBV14; D gene: -
CDR3 protein: CSVPRGGLMNTEAFF; CDR3 DNA: TGCAGCGTCCCTAGGGGGGGACTCATGAACACTGAAGCTTTCTTT; J gene: TRBJ1-1; clone size: -; V gene: TRBV29-1; D gene: -
CDR3 protein: CASSTWDTGRTF; CDR3 DNA: TGTGCCAGCAGTACATGGGACACCGGACGCACCTTC; J gene: TRBJ1-2; clone size: -; V gene: TRBV27; D gene: -
CDR3 protein: CASSKAPTYSNQPQHF; CDR3 DNA: TGTGCCAGCAGCAAAGCTCCTACCTATAGCAATCAGCCCCAGCATTTT; J gene: TRBJ1-5; clone size: -; V gene: TRBV21-1; D gene: -
CDR3 protein: CATSRQTGTEAFF; CDR3 DNA: TGTGCCACCAGCAGACAGACAGGGACTGAAGCTTTCTTT; J gene: TRBJ1-1; clone size: -; V gene: TRBV15; D gene: TRBD1
CDR3 protein: CSVFNRATYGYTF; CDR3 DNA: TGCAGCGTATTCAACAGGGCTACCTATGGCTACACCTTC; J gene: TRBJ1-2; clone size: -; V gene: TRBV29-1; D gene: -
CDR3 protein: CASSLGGQTLYSNQPQHF; CDR3 DNA: TGTGCCAGCAGCTTAGGGGGACAGACCCTTTATAGCAATCAGCCCCAGCATTTT; J gene: TRBJ1-5; clone size: -; V gene: TRBV7-3; D gene: TRBD1
CDR3 protein: CASSLAFIAQGDTGELFF; CDR3 DNA: TGCGCCAGCAGCTTGGCATTTATTGCACAGGGCGACACCGGGGAGCTGTTTTTT; J gene: TRBJ2-2; clone size: -; V gene: TRBV5-1; D gene: -
CDR3 protein: CASSLRMTSGSADTQYF; CDR3 DNA: TGTGCCAGCAGCTTGCGGATGACTAGCGGGAGCGCAGATACGCAGTATTTT; J gene: TRBJ2-3; clone size: -; V gene: TRBV7-2; D gene: TRBD2
CDR3 protein: CASTPGTGGFSPLHF; CDR3 DNA: TGCGCCAGCACCCCCGGGACAGGGGGCTTTTCACCCCTCCACTTT; J gene: TRBJ1-6; clone size: -; V gene: TRBV4-1; D gene: TRBD1
CDR3 protein: CASSGGTGINSPLHF; CDR3 DNA: TGTGCCAGTAGTGGGGGAACAGGGATAAATTCACCCCTCCACTTT; J gene: TRBJ1-6; clone size: -; V gene: TRBV19; D gene: -
CDR3 protein: CASSATSGSYNEQFF; CDR3 DNA: TGTGCCAGCAGTGCTACTAGCGGGAGCTACAATGAGCAGTTCTTC; J gene: TRBJ2-1; clone size: -; V gene: TRBV9; D gene: TRBD2
CDR3 protein: CSVVRQGGTYEQYF; CDR3 DNA: TGCAGCGTTGTACGGCAGGGGGGAACCTACGAGCAGTACTTC; J gene: TRBJ2-7; clone size: -; V gene: TRBV29-1; D gene: -
CDR3 protein: CASSPLPMGDGYTF; CDR3 DNA: TGCGCCAGCAGCCCCTTGCCCATGGGAGATGGCTACACCTTC; J gene: TRBJ1-2; clone size: once; V gene: TRBV4-3; D gene: -
CDR3 protein: CASGRDRGNQPQHF; CDR3 DNA: TGTGCTAGTGGTAGGGACAGGGGAAATCAGCCCCAGCATTTT; J gene: TRBJ1-5; clone size: -; V gene: TRBV12-5; D gene: TRBD1
CDR3 protein: CASRFGTGWTGELFF; CDR3 DNA: TGTGCCAGCAGATTTGGCACAGGGTGGACCGGGGAGCTGTTTTTT; J gene: TRBJ2-2; clone size: -; V gene: TRBV6-5; D gene: -
CDR3 protein: CASSYPSGGNTGELFF; CDR3 DNA: TGTGCCAGCAGTTATCCTAGCGGGGGGAACACCGGGGAGCTGTTTTTT; J gene: TRBJ2-2; clone size: -; V gene: TRBV6-5; D gene: TRBD2
CDR3 protein: CASSIGGGSYNEQFF; CDR3 DNA: TGTGCCAGTAGTATCGGGGGGGGCTCCTACAATGAGCAGTTCTTC; J gene: TRBJ2-1; clone size: -; V gene: TRBV19; D gene: TRBD2
CDR3 protein: CASHQGSGRGSYEQYF; CDR3 DNA: TGTGCCAGCCACCAAGGTAGCGGGAGAGGCTCCTACGAGCAGTACTTC; J gene: TRBJ2-7; clone size: -; V gene: TRBV27; D gene: TRBD2
CDR3 protein: CAWTHSIVREAFF; CDR3 DNA: TGTGCCTGGACGCACTCGATTGTCCGTGAAGCTTTCTTT; J gene: TRBJ1-1; clone size: -; V gene: TRBV30; D gene: -
CDR3 protein: CASSQATMESYEQYF; CDR3 DNA: TGCGCCAGCAGCCAAGCAACCATGGAGTCCTACGAGCAGTACTTC; J gene: TRBJ2-7; clone size: -; V gene: TRBV4-1; D gene: -
CDR3 protein: CASGLDQRGQETQYF; CDR3 DNA: TGTGCTAGTGGTCTGGACCAGCGGGGCCAAGAGACCCAGTACTTC; J gene: TRBJ2-5; clone size: -; V gene: TRBV12-5; D gene: TRBD2
CDR3 protein: CATTFEGGRWDTQYF; CDR3 DNA: TGCGCCACCACCTTCGAAGGGGGCCGGTGGGATACGCAGTATTTT; J gene: TRBJ2-3; clone size: -; V gene: TRBV5-1; D gene: TRBD1
CDR3 protein: CASSLQGTGELFF; CDR3 DNA: TGTGCCAGCAGCCTACAGGGCACCGGGGAGCTGTTTTTT; J gene: TRBJ2-2; clone size: -; V gene: TRBV2; D gene: -
CDR3 protein: CASSGGGQGEVEQFF; CDR3 DNA: TGCGCCAGCAGCGGCGGAGGTCAGGGGGAGGTTGAGCAGTTCTTC; J gene: TRBJ2-1; clone size: -; V gene: TRBV5-1; D gene: -
CDR3 protein: CACRDSAMNTEAFF; CDR3 DNA: TGTGCCTGCCGGGACAGCGCTATGAACACTGAAGCTTTCTTT; J gene: TRBJ1-1; clone size: many; V gene: TRBV19; D gene: TRBD1